This T cell receptor (beta chain) was identified during a study of beta chain features in type 1 diabetes. Study-level findings and limits: A moderate, significant TCRB CDR3 shortening appeared in type 1 diabetes across four CD4+ subsets.

Expressed TCRB transcripts were sequenced because the isolated RNA had all been reverse transcribed beforehand. Clones were read by immunoSEQ multiplex PCR, and TCRdb kept only the in-frame ones, dropping some. The top ten hold less than 0.025% of the sample, which has about 740,000 clones, roughly 12% seen once. Turning to this clone: Its antigen is undetermined. This CDR3 is also generated by other DNA sequences in the sample.

Germline V gives CDR1 MDHEN, CDR2 SYDVKM. Trimming cost V 3 bases and J 4 bases; bases outside gene matches: 2. The CDR3 extends over 14 amino acids. The material sequenced was naive CD4+ T cells from blood. The chain combines TRBV28 with TRBJ2-5, with 10 bases identical to TRBD2. This TCR was sampled from a man aged 18-30 years with type 1 diabetes. Here the CDR3 reads CASSFPSGGETQYF. Here the CDR3 DNA reads TGTGCCAGCAGTTTTCCTAGCGGGGGAGAGACCCAGTACTTC.